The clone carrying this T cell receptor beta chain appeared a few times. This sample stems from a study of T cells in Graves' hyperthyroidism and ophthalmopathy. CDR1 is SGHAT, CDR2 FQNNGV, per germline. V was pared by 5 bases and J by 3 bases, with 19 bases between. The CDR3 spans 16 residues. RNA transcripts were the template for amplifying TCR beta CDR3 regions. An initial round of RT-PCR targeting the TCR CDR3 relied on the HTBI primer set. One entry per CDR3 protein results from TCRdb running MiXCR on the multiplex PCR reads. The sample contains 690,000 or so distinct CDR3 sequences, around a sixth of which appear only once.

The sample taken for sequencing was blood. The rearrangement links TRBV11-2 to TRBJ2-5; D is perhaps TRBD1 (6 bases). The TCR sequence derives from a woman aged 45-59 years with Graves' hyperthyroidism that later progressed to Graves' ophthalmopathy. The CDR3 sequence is CASSNPPGGLEETQYF. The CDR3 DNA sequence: TGTGCCAGCAGCAACCCCCCTGGGGGCCTTGAAGAGACCCAGTACTTC.